This TCR beta chain came from a study of blood T cell repertoires in COVID-19. For the study at large: Samples of COVID-19 (acute and convalescent) were obtained from the United States, Italy and Spain. PBMCs, B-cell-depleted T cells, or T cells were the source of the cDNA or gDNA that made up the material.

This clone was seen once. Original data processing: Estimated nucleated cell counts came from reference gene primer amplification. TCRdb's copy holds only in-frame clones and misses some; the assay was immunoSEQ multiplex PCR. V and J calls plus clone size are reproduced from that table; the DNA served to infer D and trimming. The sample has under 300,000 clones; approximately 80% are singletons. The V gene end was trimmed by 4 bases and the J gene end by 12 bases; junction bases not matched to a gene: 14. The germline gives CDR1 SSHAT, CDR2 FNYEAQ (reference sequence). This CDR3 comprises 15 residues.

This chain links TRBV7-7 with TRBJ2-7; 11 bases are a match to TRBD1. The TCR originated in a man aged 40-49 years who had recovered from COVID-19. Sequenced input: peripheral blood. Here the CDR3 DNA reads TGTGCCAGCAGCTCGGACCCGGGACAGGGGGACGCTCCGTACTTC. Protein product: CASSSDPGQGDAPYF.